The next 10 T cell receptor beta chains were all read from a single sample in a study of shared clonotypes between healthy human individuals. Method: immunoSEQ multiplex PCR; TCRdb's copy keeps in-frame clones and lacks some. Of about 2 million clones in the sample, over 85% were seen once. Sequenced: naive CD4+ T cells sorted from blood. The subset denotes: CD45RA+ positively selected. These receptors were collected from a man aged 18 to 29 in good health.

The chain is built from TRBV14 and TRBJ1-2; unclear D gene. V dropped 3 bases and J dropped 3 bases, with 8 bases sitting between them. CDR1 is SGHDN and CDR2 is FVKESK in the germline V gene. The CDR3 runs to 13 residues. In DNA, the CDR3 is TGTGCCAGCAGCCAGTTCGGTCACTATGGCTACACCTTC. Translation gives CASSQFGHYGYTF.

V and J are TRBV11-3 and TRBJ1-1, with D possibly matching TRBD1 (6 bases). The CDR3 sequence is 14 residues long. Between the trimmed V and J ends, which lost 5 bases and 4 bases, there was a span of 14 bases. Germline V lookup: CDR1 SGHNT, CDR2 YENEEA. In DNA form, the CDR3 reads TGTGCCAGCAGCGTAGGGGGAGTCGGCACTGAAGCTTTCTTT. Amino acids: CASSVGGVGTEAFF.

The chain carries TRBV2 and TRBJ1-6; D is possibly TRBD1 (6 bases). The germline V gene encodes CDR1 SNHLY and CDR2 FYNNEI. Between the trimmed V and J ends, which lost 8 bases and 3 bases, there was a span of 11 bases. This CDR3 is 14 amino acids long. The CDR3 loop reads CASWAGDYNSPLHF. The CDR3 nucleotides are TGTGCCAGCTGGGCAGGGGACTATAATTCACCCCTCCACTTT.

This chain uses TRBV6-4 with TRBJ1-1, with TRBD1 matching over 9 bases. CDR1 and CDR2 (germline): MRHNA, SNTAGT. The CDR3 runs to 14 residues. V was pared by 6 bases and J by 2 bases, with 4 bases of the junction left unmatched. This CDR3 is CASREQGANTEAFF. DNA for the CDR3: TGTGCCAGCAGGGAACAGGGGGCAAACACTGAAGCTTTCTTT.

The rearrangement joins TRBV19 to TRBJ1-2; D call uncertain. Germline lookup yields CDR1 LNHDA and CDR2 SQIVND (reference sequence). This CDR3 comprises 13 residues. V gave up 4 bases and J gave up 3 bases, with 9 bases separating them. CDR3: CASSTDGYYGYTF. As DNA, the CDR3 is TGTGCCAGTAGTACAGATGGATACTATGGCTACACCTTC.

About this clone itself: Other DNA sequences within the sample encode an identical CDR3. The gene calls are TRBV6-5 and TRBJ2-7; maybe TRBD2 (5 bases). CDR1 and CDR2 from the germline V gene are MNHEY and SVGAGI. V dropped 5 bases and J dropped 6 bases, with 11 bases sitting between them. CDR3 size: 12 residues. DNA of the CDR3: TGTGCCAGCAGTCCCACCCGGGGCGAGCAGTACTTC. Residues: CASSPTRGEQYF.

This clone was observed once. The chain combines TRBV28 with TRBJ1-1; D might be TRBD1 (5 bases). Between the trimmed V and J ends, which lost 5 bases and 5 bases, there was a span of 18 bases. Germline lookup yields CDR1 MDHEN and CDR2 SYDVKM. This CDR3 is built from 15 residues. For the CDR3, the DNA is TGTGCCAGCAGTCTCGGGACTGTTCGGGGGACTGAAGCTTTCTTT. Encoded protein: CASSLGTVRGTEAFF.

The chain uses TRBV4-1 and TRBJ2-4; a weak D match, TRBD2 (6 bases). CDR3 length equals 13 residues. V was trimmed by 0 bases and J by 10 bases, leaving 10 bases between them. Germline CDR1 MGHRA, CDR2 YSYEKL. CDR3: CASSQEEGKIQYF. In DNA, the CDR3 is TGCGCCAGCAGCCAAGAGGAGGGTAAGATTCAGTACTTC.

The chain is built from TRBV7-3 and TRBJ2-1; possibly TRBD2 for D (6 bases). Germline V lookup: CDR1 SGHTA, CDR2 FQGTGA. The CDR3 has 15 residues. Trimming stripped 2 bases from V and 2 bases from J, with 10 bases between. Here the CDR3 reads CASSLGSSAYNEQFF. The CDR3 bases are TGTGCCAGCAGCTTAGGGTCTAGCGCCTACAATGAGCAGTTCTTC.

The chain has TRBV11-2 and TRBJ1-2, with D perhaps TRBD1 (6 bases). Trimming stripped 5 bases from V and 8 bases from J, with 12 bases between. The CDR3 has 12 residues. CDR1 is SGHAT, CDR2 FQNNGV, per germline. CDR3 nucleotides: TGTGCCAGCAGCCCGACAGGTATGGGCTACACCTTC. It encodes CASSPTGMGYTF.